This is a list of T cell receptor beta chains from one sample in a study of shared clonotypes between healthy human individuals. The assay was immunoSEQ multiplex PCR, and TCRdb's table has in-frame clones only and misses some. The sample lists more than 400,000 clones, roughly 95% occurring once. The sequencing input was naive CD4+ T cells sorted from blood. Receptors originate from a woman in her 30s in good health. The CDR3 runs from the conserved cysteine through the conserved F or W. Each record gives: D gene, clone size, J gene, V gene, CDR3 DNA, CDR3 protein. A D gene is named only where the DNA matches it firmly. For some rows the clone size is stated as once, few or many, or as a class when expanded; others skip it.

d_call: .
clone_size: .
j_call: TRBJ1-5
v_call: TRBV5-1
cdr3_nt: TGCGCCAGCAGCTTGTTGGGGGATAGCAATCAGCCCCAGCATTTT
cdr3_aa: CASSLLGDSNQPQHF

d_call: .
clone_size: .
j_call: TRBJ2-6
v_call: TRBV7-6
cdr3_nt: TGTGCCAGCAGCGCCAGTACAAGGTCCCCCGGGGCCAACGTCCTGACTTTC
cdr3_aa: CASSASTRSPGANVLTF

d_call: .
clone_size: .
j_call: TRBJ2-1
v_call: TRBV18
cdr3_nt: TGTGCCAGCTCAGGGGAGTCCGGTAATGAGCAGTTCTTC
cdr3_aa: CASSGESGNEQFF

d_call: .
clone_size: .
j_call: TRBJ1-5
v_call: TRBV7-9
cdr3_nt: TGTGCCAGCAGCCCGGACGGAACATACAATCAGCCCCAGCATTTT
cdr3_aa: CASSPDGTYNQPQHF

d_call: .
clone_size: .
j_call: TRBJ2-7
v_call: TRBV27
cdr3_nt: TGTGCCAGCAGTTTATGGGCAGCTCCGTCGGGCGAGCAGTACTTC
cdr3_aa: CASSLWAAPSGEQYF

d_call: .
clone_size: .
j_call: TRBJ1-4
v_call: TRBV4-2
cdr3_nt: TGTGCCAGCAGCCAAGACACGAGAGAAAAACTGTTTTTT
cdr3_aa: CASSQDTREKLFF

d_call: TRBD2
clone_size: .
j_call: TRBJ2-7
v_call: TRBV2
cdr3_nt: TGTGCCAGCCGAAGACTAGCGGACTACGAGCAGTACTTC
cdr3_aa: CASRRLADYEQYF

d_call: .
clone_size: .
j_call: TRBJ2-6
v_call: TRBV19
cdr3_nt: TGTGCCAGTAGTATTCCACTCGACGGTTCTGGGGCCAACGTCCTGACTTTC
cdr3_aa: CASSIPLDGSGANVLTF

d_call: TRBD2
clone_size: .
j_call: TRBJ2-5
v_call: TRBV2
cdr3_nt: TGTGCCAGCAGTGAAAGGGCATTAGCGGGAGTGGTTACAGAGACCCAGTACTTC
cdr3_aa: CASSERALAGVVTETQYF

d_call: TRBD1
clone_size: .
j_call: TRBJ1-2
v_call: TRBV2
cdr3_nt: TGTGCCAGCAGTGATAATCTGAGACAGGGCCCCTATGGCTACACCTTC
cdr3_aa: CASSDNLRQGPYGYTF

d_call: .
clone_size: .
j_call: TRBJ2-7
v_call: TRBV5-8
cdr3_nt: TGTGCCAGCAGGAGACCGGGACTGAGCTCCTACGAGCAGTACTTC
cdr3_aa: CASRRPGLSSYEQYF

d_call: .
clone_size: .
j_call: TRBJ1-1
v_call: TRBV5-1
cdr3_nt: TGCGCCAGCAGCCTGGGCCGCCGGGGTGATGAAGCTTTCTTT
cdr3_aa: CASSLGRRGDEAFF

d_call: TRBD2
clone_size: .
j_call: TRBJ2-7
v_call: TRBV11-2
cdr3_nt: TGTGCCAGCAGCGGGACTAGCGGGATTTACGAGCAGTACTTC
cdr3_aa: CASSGTSGIYEQYF

d_call: .
clone_size: .
j_call: TRBJ2-7
v_call: TRBV14
cdr3_nt: TGTGCCAGCAGCCAAGGACAGTTTGGTTCCTACGAGCAGTACTTC
cdr3_aa: CASSQGQFGSYEQYF

d_call: .
clone_size: .
j_call: TRBJ1-2
v_call: TRBV5-1
cdr3_nt: TGCGCCAGCAGCGGGGGGAGATCCAACGACGTATATATTGCTGGCTACACCTTC
cdr3_aa: CASSGGRSNDVYIAGYTF

d_call: .
clone_size: .
j_call: TRBJ2-7
v_call: TRBV6-5
cdr3_nt: TGTGCCAGCAGTTACTCCGGTGGAGGGGGAGTTTACGAGCAGTACTTC
cdr3_aa: CASSYSGGGGVYEQYF

d_call: TRBD2
clone_size: .
j_call: TRBJ2-2
v_call: TRBV2
cdr3_nt: TGTGCCACAAGCGGGAGGGCCAGTGGCGGGGAGCTGTTTTTT
cdr3_aa: CATSGRASGGELFF

d_call: .
clone_size: .
j_call: TRBJ2-5
v_call: TRBV30
cdr3_nt: TGTGCCTGGAGTGTGGGAGGCGGGGAGACCCAGTACTTC
cdr3_aa: CAWSVGGGETQYF

d_call: TRBD2
clone_size: once
j_call: TRBJ2-1
v_call: TRBV2
cdr3_nt: TGTGCCAGCAGTGAGGGACTAGCGGGAGTCCATGAGCAGTTCTTC
cdr3_aa: CASSEGLAGVHEQFF

d_call: .
clone_size: .
j_call: TRBJ1-2
v_call: TRBV5-6
cdr3_nt: TGTGCCAGCAGCTCGACTAGTCATGGCTACACCTTC
cdr3_aa: CASSSTSHGYTF

d_call: .
clone_size: once
j_call: TRBJ2-4
v_call: TRBV4-1
cdr3_nt: TGCGCCAGCAGCCTTACCTGGCCCGACATTCAGTACTTC
cdr3_aa: CASSLTWPDIQYF

d_call: TRBD2
clone_size: once
j_call: TRBJ2-7
v_call: TRBV28
cdr3_nt: TGTGCCAGCAGTTTGCGTAGCGGGAGAGGGTACGAGCAGTACTTC
cdr3_aa: CASSLRSGRGYEQYF

d_call: TRBD1
clone_size: .
j_call: TRBJ1-3
v_call: TRBV7-8
cdr3_nt: TGTGCCAGCAGCTTACGGGCTACGACAGGGGGCAAGGACACCATATATTTT
cdr3_aa: CASSLRATTGGKDTIYF

d_call: TRBD2
clone_size: .
j_call: TRBJ2-3
v_call: TRBV7-7
cdr3_nt: TGTGCCAGCAGCGTAGGACTAGCGGGAGGAGATACGCAGTATTTT
cdr3_aa: CASSVGLAGGDTQYF

d_call: .
clone_size: .
j_call: TRBJ1-1
v_call: TRBV5-1
cdr3_nt: TGCGCCAGCAGTCAGGGGAACACTGAAGCTTTCTTT
cdr3_aa: CASSQGNTEAFF

d_call: TRBD1
clone_size: .
j_call: TRBJ2-7
v_call: TRBV28
cdr3_nt: TGTGCCACCTACGGGGACAGGGCCACCTACGAGCAGTACTTC
cdr3_aa: CATYGDRATYEQYF

d_call: TRBD2
clone_size: .
j_call: TRBJ2-7
v_call: TRBV10-3
cdr3_nt: TGTGCCATCAGTGGGAAGATCGCGGGAGGGCAGAACGAGCAGTACTTC
cdr3_aa: CAISGKIAGGQNEQYF

d_call: TRBD2
clone_size: .
j_call: TRBJ2-1
v_call: TRBV7-8
cdr3_nt: TGTGCCAGCAGCTTAAAGCTATGGGAGGGGTACAATGAGCAGTTCTTC
cdr3_aa: CASSLKLWEGYNEQFF

d_call: .
clone_size: .
j_call: TRBJ1-5
v_call: TRBV6-1
cdr3_nt: TGTGCCAGCGACTTGTTACAGGGAGATCAGCCCCAGCATTTT
cdr3_aa: CASDLLQGDQPQHF

d_call: TRBD2
clone_size: once
j_call: TRBJ2-2
v_call: TRBV7-6
cdr3_nt: TGTGCCAGCAGCTCGACTAGCGGTATAACCGGGGAGCTGTTTTTT
cdr3_aa: CASSSTSGITGELFF

d_call: .
clone_size: .
j_call: TRBJ1-3
v_call: TRBV5-1
cdr3_nt: TGCGCCAGCACTTTGGGGATCAATCCTGAAAACACCATATATTTT
cdr3_aa: CASTLGINPENTIYF

d_call: .
clone_size: .
j_call: TRBJ2-7
v_call: TRBV5-8
cdr3_nt: TGTGCCAGCAGCTTCGGGGGAGTTGGGGACGAGCAGTACTTC
cdr3_aa: CASSFGGVGDEQYF

d_call: .
clone_size: .
j_call: TRBJ2-7
v_call: TRBV21-1
cdr3_nt: TGTGCCAGCAGCAATGGGTTGAAGAGGGCGGGGTCCTACGAGCAGTACTTC
cdr3_aa: CASSNGLKRAGSYEQYF

d_call: TRBD2
clone_size: .
j_call: TRBJ2-7
v_call: TRBV28
cdr3_nt: TGTGCCAGCACCTTGTGGGGGACTAGCGGGAGCTACGAGCAGTACTTC
cdr3_aa: CASTLWGTSGSYEQYF

d_call: TRBD1
clone_size: .
j_call: TRBJ1-5
v_call: TRBV7-6
cdr3_nt: TGTGCCAGCAGCCCGACAGGGAACAATCAGCCCCAGCATTTT
cdr3_aa: CASSPTGNNQPQHF

d_call: .
clone_size: .
j_call: TRBJ1-1
v_call: TRBV11-2
cdr3_nt: TGTGCCAGCAGCCTGACAGAGCACACTGAAGCTTTCTTT
cdr3_aa: CASSLTEHTEAFF

d_call: .
clone_size: .
j_call: TRBJ2-7
v_call: TRBV11-2
cdr3_nt: TGTGCCAGCAGCTTCATGGGGCGAGCCTACGAGCAGTACTTC
cdr3_aa: CASSFMGRAYEQYF

d_call: .
clone_size: .
j_call: TRBJ1-1
v_call: TRBV5-1
cdr3_nt: TGCGCCAGCAGTCCCGTTACCGGGACTGCGGCCCGGGCTTTCTTT
cdr3_aa: CASSPVTGTAARAFF

d_call: TRBD1
clone_size: .
j_call: TRBJ1-2
v_call: TRBV19
cdr3_nt: TGTGCCAGTAGCACCCCTAAACACAGGGGATATTATGGCTACACCTTC
cdr3_aa: CASSTPKHRGYYGYTF

d_call: TRBD1
clone_size: .
j_call: TRBJ1-1
v_call: TRBV11-2
cdr3_nt: TGTGCCAGCAGCCCGCGGACAGGGTTGTTAGGAGACACTGAAGCTTTCTTT
cdr3_aa: CASSPRTGLLGDTEAFF

d_call: .
clone_size: .
j_call: TRBJ2-7
v_call: TRBV5-1
cdr3_nt: TGCGCCAGCAGCGCCTCGGCCAGGGGCCACGAGCAGTACTTC
cdr3_aa: CASSASARGHEQYF

d_call: .
clone_size: .
j_call: TRBJ2-7
v_call: TRBV29-1
cdr3_nt: TGCAGCGTCCGGACCGTCTCCTACGAGCAGTACTTC
cdr3_aa: CSVRTVSYEQYF

d_call: .
clone_size: .
j_call: TRBJ1-1
v_call: TRBV14
cdr3_nt: TGTGCCAGCAGCCAAGTCTCTTTAGGCCCACGGGGTAACACTGAAGCTTTCTTT
cdr3_aa: CASSQVSLGPRGNTEAFF

d_call: .
clone_size: .
j_call: TRBJ2-5
v_call: TRBV1
cdr3_nt: TGCACCAGCGCCTGGGGACTTGTGACCCAGTACTTC
cdr3_aa: CTSAWGLVTQYF

d_call: .
clone_size: .
j_call: TRBJ2-1
v_call: TRBV7-9
cdr3_nt: TGTGCCAGCAGCTTTCAGAGCTCCTACAATGAGCAGTTCTTC
cdr3_aa: CASSFQSSYNEQFF

d_call: TRBD1
clone_size: .
j_call: TRBJ2-7
v_call: TRBV28
cdr3_nt: TGTGCCAGCAGTTCGGGACAGCCTCCCTACGAGCAGTACTTC
cdr3_aa: CASSSGQPPYEQYF

d_call: TRBD1
clone_size: .
j_call: TRBJ2-4
v_call: TRBV6-6
cdr3_nt: TGTGCCAGCGCCCGAGGGGGCGAGGTTCAGTACTTC
cdr3_aa: CASARGGEVQYF

d_call: .
clone_size: .
j_call: TRBJ1-1
v_call: TRBV6-5
cdr3_nt: TGTGCCAGCAGCCAAGGAGTGCGGAACACTGAAGCTTTCTTT
cdr3_aa: CASSQGVRNTEAFF

d_call: TRBD1
clone_size: .
j_call: TRBJ2-7
v_call: TRBV2
cdr3_nt: TGTGCCAGCATGAGGGACAGGTCCTACGAGCAGTACTTC
cdr3_aa: CASMRDRSYEQYF

d_call: .
clone_size: .
j_call: TRBJ2-3
v_call: TRBV18
cdr3_nt: TGTGCCAGCTCACCACCATCCCTCACAGATACGCAGTATTTT
cdr3_aa: CASSPPSLTDTQYF